The 6 T cell receptor beta chains given below trace back to one sample, sequenced in a study of blood T cell repertoires in COVID-19. Produced via immunoSEQ multiplex PCR; TCRdb's table is partial and in-frame only. The sample consists of about 260,000 clones, approximately 89% of them appearing once. The material sequenced was peripheral blood. The origin of the receptors is a man aged 35-49 years who had recovered from COVID-19.

The V and J genes are TRBV7-2 and TRBJ2-7; D call uncertain. The CDR3 covers 14 residues. Germline CDR1 is SGHTA and CDR2 is FQGNSA. V dropped 3 bases and J dropped 1 base, with 10 bases sitting between them. CDR3 nucleotides: TGTGCCAGCAGCTTTAGCCACCCTTCCTACGAGCAGTACTTC. The encoded protein is CASSFSHPSYEQYF.

This clone came up once. The V gene is TRBV27, the J gene TRBJ2-7, with D uncertain. Deletions cut 0 bases from V and 0 bases from J, with 9 bases between. The germline V gene encodes CDR1 MNHEY and CDR2 SMNVEV (reference sequence). This CDR3 contains 15 residues. The CDR3: CASSLSSSRSYEQYF. DNA for the CDR3: TGTGCCAGCAGTTTATCGTCCAGTCGCTCCTACGAGCAGTACTTC.

V usage is TRBV6-1 and J usage is TRBJ2-3; TRBD2 is a possible D gene (5 bases). Germline V CDR1 and CDR2: MNHNS, SASEGT. The CDR3 covers 15 residues. V dropped 2 bases and J dropped 4 bases, with 13 bases sitting between them. CDR3 in amino acids: CASSEFSGRADTQYF. The CDR3 DNA reads TGTGCCAGCAGTGAATTCAGCGGAAGAGCAGATACGCAGTATTTT.

The V gene is TRBV6-1, the J gene TRBJ1-2, with a possible D match to TRBD1 (5 bases). V was shortened by 4 bases and J by 8 bases, with 23 bases between the two germline ends. Germline loops: CDR1 MNHNS, CDR2 SASEGT. The CDR3 has 16 amino acids. CDR3 bases: TGTGCCAGCAGTGCCGGGGGAAGGGGCCGGGCCAGGGGCTACACCTTC. Its protein is CASSAGGRGRARGYTF.

The V and J genes are TRBV7-6 and TRBJ2-1; perhaps TRBD1 as D (6 bases). The germline CDR1 and CDR2 sequences are SGHVS and FNYEAQ. The CDR3 runs to 15 residues. Trimming left V 0 bases short and J 6 bases short, with 12 bases between. DNA for the CDR3: TGTGCCAGCAGCTTAGCCGACAGGATGAGCAATGAGCAGTTCTTC. Amino acids: CASSLADRMSNEQFF.

The V gene is TRBV10-3, the J gene TRBJ1-4; D gene uncertain. Per germline, CDR1 ENHRY and CDR2 SYGVKD. The CDR3 consists of 14 residues. Trimming pared 8 bases from V and 4 bases from J, leaving 14 bases between. CDR3 in amino acids: CAISETAFNEKLFF. CDR3 coding DNA: TGTGCCATCTCGGAGACGGCTTTTAATGAAAAACTGTTTTTT.